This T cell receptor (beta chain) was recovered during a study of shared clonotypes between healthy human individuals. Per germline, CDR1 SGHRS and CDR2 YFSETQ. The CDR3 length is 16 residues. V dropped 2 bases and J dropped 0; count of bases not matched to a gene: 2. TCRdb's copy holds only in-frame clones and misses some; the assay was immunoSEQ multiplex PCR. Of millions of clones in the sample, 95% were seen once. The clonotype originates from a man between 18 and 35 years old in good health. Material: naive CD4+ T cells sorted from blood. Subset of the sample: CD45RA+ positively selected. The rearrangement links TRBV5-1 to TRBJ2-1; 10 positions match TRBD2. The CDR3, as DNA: TGCGCCAGCAGCTTTGCTAGCGGGAGCTCCTACAATGAGCAGTTCTTC. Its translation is CASSFASGSSYNEQFF.